This TCR beta chain is drawn from a study of identical twins. The CDR3 sequence is 14 residues long. Trimming cost V 7 bases and J 6 bases; bases outside gene matches: 9. Study-level results: Out-of-frame alpha sequences shared between twins exhibited an excess of low generation probability. Within cord blood, abundant beta clonotypes carried fewer insertions, but memory repertoires showed no such trend.

From the 5' RACE reads, TCRdb called clonotypes with MiXCR, one entry per CDR3 protein. The table includes a few hundred thousand distinct CDR3 sequences, under 20% detected once. This clonotype was detected a few times. Its antigen is not known. The chain carries TRBV12-3 or TRBV12-4 and TRBJ2-3; 8 bases fit TRBD2. The sample was naive T cells sorted from blood. The TCR sequence derives from a man aged 50 or older in good health. The DNA for the CDR3 is TGTGCCAGCATCGGGAGGGACCCACTCGATACGCAGTATTTT. This codes for CASIGRDPLDTQYF.